This T cell receptor beta chain was observed in a study of cytotoxic CD8 clonotypes in ibrutinib-treated CLL (dated by TCRdb to the early 2020s). Regarding the research as a whole: The cohort had about a dozen relapsed/refractory and about 15 treatment-naive patients; about 17 were IGHV unmutated. An average of 255,043 productive templates and 94,082 productive rearrangements was obtained per sample. Partial responses were observed in about 25 patients and complete responses in 2; after a median follow-up of roughly 62 months, remission was maintained in about 15 patients and progression was observed in some 12. Response samples were taken after a median of approximately 13 months on treatment, ranging from about 6 to 40 months. Of the approximately 87 people in the trial, about two dozen had longitudinal samples available. Patients were still on ibrutinib when every remission and progressive disease sample was collected. Cryopreserved peripheral blood mononuclear cells were collected before treatment, at response, and at either disease progression or sustained remission. Overall study outcomes, separate from this receptor: Public clonotypes were rare and either shrank or stayed stable during treatment, and the rise in clonality at ibrutinib response reflected expansion of private clonotypes. At baseline, clonality was higher than in age-matched healthy donors and showed a strong correlation with circulating CD8+ T-cell counts. Clonality increased at ibrutinib response, stayed stable in sustained remission, and fell back toward baseline at progression. Sampling times were not matched between sustained-remission and progressing patients, and lymph node repertoires were not studied.

A MiSeq instrument was used for deep resolution sequencing, which targeted depths ranging from 1 in 1 million up to 1 in 200,000 T cells, with coverage averaging 10x for each clonotype. TCR beta libraries were generated with the immunoSEQ hsTCRB Kit. Turning to the authors' computational methods: Data were analyzed with ImmunoSEQ Data Assistant and ImmunoSEQ Analyzer, with V, D and J genes assigned per IMGT definitions. Clonality was computed as one minus normalized Shannon entropy of productive rearrangement frequencies, ranging from 0 to 1. Only overrepresented clonotypes making up at least 0.05% of the repertoire of each patient were included in the public clonotype analysis. About a dozen age-matched healthy donor repertoires from immuneACCESS were used as controls for clonality. Not all clones reach the TCRdb copy of this immuneACCESS table, which keeps in-frame sequences only. Checked studies attribute under half of the gap to unresolved V genes and leave the rest unexplained. V, J and clone size reflect that table, while D and trimming were determined from the DNA. For this sample there are under 200,000 clones; 81% appear just once. The ten largest clones represent roughly 2% of the sample.

The label giving this sample's time point can be read as: eleven to twelve months on ibrutinib. For TCR beta library preparation, roughly 2.2 micrograms of genomic DNA were isolated from cryopreserved PBMCs. High-throughput TCR beta sequencing was performed on longitudinal blood samples from CLL patients receiving ibrutinib monotherapy. The patients were enrolled in a single-center, open-label phase 2 trial of ibrutinib monotherapy. From the germline V gene, CDR1 is LGHNA and CDR2 is YSLEER. Taken from cysteine to phenylalanine, the CDR3 has 14 residues. The CDR3 DNA has 42 bases and is translated from base 1. The V and J ends are trimmed by 1 base and 5 bases, leaving 12 bases between them. Remarks on this clone: The antigen this receptor binds is unknown. Nothing much larger sits one base from this clone, and base qualities are not available.

The specimen was PBMCs, collected after 12 months of ibrutinib treatment. The receptor comes from a human donor with chronic lymphocytic leukemia. The sequence is built from TRBV4-3 and TRBJ2-7; the D gene is perhaps TRBD1, on 6 matching bases. The CDR3 protein: CASSQAAGANEQYF. In nucleotide form, the sequence is TGCGCCAGCAGCCAAGCCGCAGGGGCCAACGAGCAGTACTTC.